A single TCR beta chain is shown here with its context. Its antigen is not identified. The sample belongs to a study of Ad26.COV2.S vaccination and SARS-CoV-2 variants. Study information: The vaccine Ad26.COV2.S was put into the muscle once, or twice with 56 days between.

Described treatment: around 19 received Ad26.COV2.S at low or high dose, single or two shots; roughly five received placebo; per-sample allocation not given. Day 63 following the first vaccine or placebo injection was when the samples were taken. Study-wide results and caveats: Reportedly, spike-specific CD8+ and CD4+ T cell responses achieved substantial breadth once vaccination had taken place. Spike-specific TCR breadth was greater in vaccine than placebo recipients. Analyses of TCR breadth and depth may have underestimated total T cell responses.

Clones were read by immunoSEQ multiplex PCR, and TCRdb kept only the in-frame ones, dropping some. The data contain roughly 680,000 clones, roughly 90% of them singletons. This sample comprised peripheral blood, obtained in a trial of Ad26.COV2.S vaccine versus placebo. The receptor comes from a person aged 18-60 years who received the Ad26.COV2.S COVID-19 vaccine or a placebo.

CDR3 DNA sequence: TGTGCCAGCAGTGATTCAACTAGACGGGATGAGCAGTTCTTC. Translation gives CASSDSTRRDEQFF. This chain joins TRBV25-1 and TRBJ2-1; TRBD2 might be the D (5 bases). V lost 3 bases to trimming and J lost 8 bases, with 14 bases between them. The CDR3 length is 14 residues. Looked up from germline, CDR1 is MGHDK and CDR2 is SYGVNS.